This T cell receptor (beta chain) was obtained from a study of blood T cells in healthy people across ages. The J segment lost 4 bases and the V segment lost 1 base, leaving 7 bases of the junction unmatched. The CDR3 extends over 16 amino acids. The germline V gene has CDR1 SGDLS and CDR2 YYNGEE. Then a second PCR, running roughly 6 to 11 cycles, was carried out with a sample-barcoded 5' primer and a J-beta primer mix. Each cDNA was tagged by a template-switch adaptor containing 12 random nucleotides. Via MiXCR, TCRdb re-called the 5' RACE reads, giving one row per CDR3 protein. The table has about 1,400,000 distinct CDR3 sequences, roughly 59% seen once; the top ten hold 6.5% to 8.5%. Caucasian, healthy and from Russia, the donors were aged between about 6 and 100.

The receptor was derived from a man in his late teens or twenties in good health. Sequencing was carried out using blood. This sequence joins TRBV9 and TRBJ2-3; TRBD2 agrees at 9 bases. This CDR3 reads CASSVPSGGYSDTQYF. Written as DNA, the CDR3 is TGTGCCAGCAGCGTACCAAGCGGGGGGTACTCAGATACGCAGTATTTT.